This T cell receptor (beta chain) came from a study of regulatory T cells in long-lasting Graves disease. Specified time point: persistent/refractory GD, antithyroid drugs over 5 years with positive TRAb. Extracted RNA from PBMCs served as the source of the TCR library. Both iRepertoire HTBI primers and Arm-PCR of CDR3 regions were used to build the TCR beta libraries. TCRdb itself ran the multiplex PCR reads through MiXCR, one entry per CDR3 protein. The sample includes 300,000 to 500,000 distinct CDR3 sequences, 20% to 25% of them seen just once. Overall study findings and caveats: Persistent Graves' patients showed less TCR diversity than newly diagnosed ones.

Concerning this clonotype itself: Its antigen remains unidentified.

CDR3 size: 14 residues. The J segment lost 3 bases and the V segment lost 3 bases, leaving 5 bases of the junction unmatched. The germline CDR1 and CDR2 sequences are MDHEN and SYDVKM. This chain links TRBV28 with TRBJ2-7; 7 nucleotides line up with TRBD1. The sequence derives from a female donor with Graves disease. The material was peripheral blood mononuclear cells (PBMCs), obtained when the disease was refractory, from a patient treated with antithyroid drugs. This CDR3 reads CASSLETGYYEQYF. The CDR3 nucleotides read TGTGCCAGCAGTTTGGAGACAGGGTACTACGAGCAGTACTTC.